Below, one T cell receptor beta chain is given with its context. This sample is part of a study of Graves' ophthalmopathy and Graves' hyperthyroidism. Amplification from RNA transcripts yielded the TCR beta CDR3 regions. RT-PCR with HTBI primers came first, then second-round multiplex PCR. TCRdb passed the multiplex PCR reads through MiXCR, listing each CDR3 protein once. The table includes about 230,000 distinct CDR3 sequences, approximately 42% detected once. The CDR3 runs to 16 residues. Germline V gene data show CDR1 as SGDLS and CDR2 as YYNGEE. Trimming removed 3 bases from V and 8 bases from J, with 18 bases in between.

The sequencing sample was made of peripheral blood. The sequence derives from an adult man with Graves' ophthalmopathy. This rearrangement joins TRBV9 to TRBJ1-6; possibly TRBD1 for D (5 bases). CDR3 residues: CASSAPTAAPHSPLHF. CDR3 nucleotide sequence: TGTGCCAGCAGCGCACCGACAGCAGCCCCACATTCACCCCTCCACTTT.